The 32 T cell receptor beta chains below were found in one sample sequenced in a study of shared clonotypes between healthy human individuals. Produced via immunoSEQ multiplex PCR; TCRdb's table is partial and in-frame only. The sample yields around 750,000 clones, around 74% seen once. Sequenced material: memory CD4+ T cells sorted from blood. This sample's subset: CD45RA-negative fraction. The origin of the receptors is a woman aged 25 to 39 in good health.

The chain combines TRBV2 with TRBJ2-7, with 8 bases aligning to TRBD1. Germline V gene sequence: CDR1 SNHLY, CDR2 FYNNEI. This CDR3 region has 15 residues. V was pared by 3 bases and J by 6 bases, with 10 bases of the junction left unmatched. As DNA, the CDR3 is TGTGCCAGCAGTGACCGGGGACAGGCCCTGGGCGAGCAGTACTTC. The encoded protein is CASSDRGQALGEQYF.

DNA for the CDR3: TGTGCCAGCAGACGACTGGACTCCCTCGAGGCCGGGGAGCTGTTTTTT. Translating it yields CASRRLDSLEAGELFF. The gene calls are TRBV28 and TRBJ2-2; tentatively, D is TRBD2 (5 bases). Trimming removed 6 bases at V and 6 bases at J, with 20 bases between. Germline assignment: CDR1 MDHEN and CDR2 SYDVKM. The CDR3 is 16 amino acids.

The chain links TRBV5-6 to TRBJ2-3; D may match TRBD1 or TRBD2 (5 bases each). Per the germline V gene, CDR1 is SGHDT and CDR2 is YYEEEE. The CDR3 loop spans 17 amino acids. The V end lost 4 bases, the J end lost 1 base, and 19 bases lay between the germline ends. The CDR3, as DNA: TGTGCCAGCAGCCCCCTCGGGGCGATTGGGGGCACAGATACGCAGTATTTT. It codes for CASSPLGAIGGTDTQYF.

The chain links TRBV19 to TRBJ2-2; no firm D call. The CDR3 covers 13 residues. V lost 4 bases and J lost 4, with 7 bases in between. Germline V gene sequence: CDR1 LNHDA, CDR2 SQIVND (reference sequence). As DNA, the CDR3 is TGTGCCAGTAGTAGATCTGGCACCGGGGAGCTGTTTTTT. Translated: CASSRSGTGELFF.

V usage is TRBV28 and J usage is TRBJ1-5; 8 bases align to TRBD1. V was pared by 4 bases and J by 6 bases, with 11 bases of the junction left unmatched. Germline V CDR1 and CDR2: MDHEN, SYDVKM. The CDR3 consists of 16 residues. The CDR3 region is CASSSSTGAWSQPQHF. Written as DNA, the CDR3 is TGTGCCAGCAGTTCCTCGACAGGGGCTTGGAGTCAGCCCCAGCATTTT.

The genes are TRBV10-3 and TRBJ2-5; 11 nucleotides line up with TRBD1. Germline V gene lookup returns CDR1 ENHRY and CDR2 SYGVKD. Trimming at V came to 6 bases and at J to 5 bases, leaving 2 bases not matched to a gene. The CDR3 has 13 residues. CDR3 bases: TGTGCCATCAGCTGGACAGGGGGCGAGACCCAGTACTTC. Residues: CAISWTGGETQYF.

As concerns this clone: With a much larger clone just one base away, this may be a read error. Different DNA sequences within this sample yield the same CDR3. The CDR3 loop reads CASSVGLAASYEQYF. CDR3 sequence (DNA): TGTGCCAGCAGCGTAGGTCTAGCGGCCTCCTACGAGCAGTACTTC. The chain joins TRBV9 to TRBJ2-7, with TRBD2 identical over 7 bases. The ends lost 0 bases at V and 0 bases at J; junction bases unmatched: 3. CDR1 is SGDLS and CDR2 is YYNGEE in the germline V gene. The CDR3 extends over 15 amino acids.

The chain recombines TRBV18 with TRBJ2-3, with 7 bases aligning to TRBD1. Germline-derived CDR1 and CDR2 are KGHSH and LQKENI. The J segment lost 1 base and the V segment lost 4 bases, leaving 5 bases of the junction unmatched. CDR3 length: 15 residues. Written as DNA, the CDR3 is TGTGCCAGCTCACGCGGAGGACAGGGCACAGATACGCAGTATTTT. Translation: CASSRGGQGTDTQYF.

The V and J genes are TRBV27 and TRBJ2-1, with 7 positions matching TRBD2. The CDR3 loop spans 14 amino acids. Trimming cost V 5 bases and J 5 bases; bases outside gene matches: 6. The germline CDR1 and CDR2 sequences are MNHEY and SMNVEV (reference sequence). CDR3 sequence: CASSPSLANNEQFF. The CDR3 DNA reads TGTGCCAGCAGTCCTTCACTAGCGAACAATGAGCAGTTCTTC.

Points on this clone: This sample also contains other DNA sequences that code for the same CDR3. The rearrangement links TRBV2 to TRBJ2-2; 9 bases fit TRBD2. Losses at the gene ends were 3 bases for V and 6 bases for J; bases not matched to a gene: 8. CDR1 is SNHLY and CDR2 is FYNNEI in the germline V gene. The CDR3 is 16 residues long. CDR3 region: CASSERVAGDSGELFF. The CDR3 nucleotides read TGTGCCAGCAGTGAGAGGGTAGCGGGAGACTCCGGGGAGCTGTTTTTT.

CDR3 residues: CASSDWTGPNYGYTF. The CDR3, as DNA: TGTGCCAGCAGTGATTGGACAGGGCCTAACTATGGCTACACCTTC. The chain recombines TRBV6-1 with TRBJ1-2, with 8 nucleotides matching TRBD1. Germline assignment: CDR1 MNHNS and CDR2 SASEGT. V trimming: 3 bases; J trimming: 0 bases; junction bases outside the gene matches: 3. This CDR3 region has 15 residues.

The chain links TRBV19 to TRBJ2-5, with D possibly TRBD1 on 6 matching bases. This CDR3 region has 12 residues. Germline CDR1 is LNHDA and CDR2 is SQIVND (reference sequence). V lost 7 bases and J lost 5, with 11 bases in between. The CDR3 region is CASNRVGETQYF. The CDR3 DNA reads TGTGCCAGTAACAGGGTCGGGGAGACCCAGTACTTC. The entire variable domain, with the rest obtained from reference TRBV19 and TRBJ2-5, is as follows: DGGITQSPKYLFRKEGQNVTLSCEQNLNHDAMYWYRQDPGQGLRLIYYSQIVNDFQKGDIAEGYSVSREKKESFPLTVTSAQKNPTAFYLCASNRVGETQYFGPGTRLLVL.

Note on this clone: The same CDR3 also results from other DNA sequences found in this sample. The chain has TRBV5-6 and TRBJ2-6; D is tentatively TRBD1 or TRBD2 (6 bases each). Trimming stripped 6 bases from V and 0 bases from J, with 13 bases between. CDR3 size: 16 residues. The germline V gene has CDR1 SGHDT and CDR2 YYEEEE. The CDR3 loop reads CASTSRGLSGANVLTF. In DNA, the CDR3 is TGTGCCAGCACCTCCCGGGGGCTCTCTGGGGCCAACGTCCTGACTTTC.

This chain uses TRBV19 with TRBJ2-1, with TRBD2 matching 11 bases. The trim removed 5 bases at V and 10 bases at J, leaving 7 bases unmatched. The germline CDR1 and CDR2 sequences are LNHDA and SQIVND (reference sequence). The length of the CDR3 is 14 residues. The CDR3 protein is CASSYSGRDGEQFF. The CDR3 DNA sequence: TGTGCCAGTAGTTATAGCGGGAGGGATGGCGAGCAGTTCTTC.

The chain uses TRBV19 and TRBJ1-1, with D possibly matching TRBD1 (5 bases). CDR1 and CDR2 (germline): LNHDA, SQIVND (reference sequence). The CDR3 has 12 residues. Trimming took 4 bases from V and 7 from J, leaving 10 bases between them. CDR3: CASSTQDSEAFF. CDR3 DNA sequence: TGTGCCAGTAGTACCCAAGACAGTGAAGCTTTCTTT. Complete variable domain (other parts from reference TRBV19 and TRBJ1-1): DGGITQSPKYLFRKEGQNVTLSCEQNLNHDAMYWYRQDPGQGLRLIYYSQIVNDFQKGDIAEGYSVSREKKESFPLTVTSAQKNPTAFYLCASSTQDSEAFFGQGTRLTVV.

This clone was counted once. CDR3 DNA sequence: TGTGCCAGCAGCCCGTTAGCGGGAGGAACAGATACGCAGTATTTT. Residues: CASSPLAGGTDTQYF. The rearrangement links TRBV9 to TRBJ2-3, with 10 bases that match TRBD2. J gave up 3 bases and V 4 bases, and 5 bases lay outside the gene matches. Germline loops: CDR1 SGDLS, CDR2 YYNGEE. The CDR3 is made up of 15 amino acids.

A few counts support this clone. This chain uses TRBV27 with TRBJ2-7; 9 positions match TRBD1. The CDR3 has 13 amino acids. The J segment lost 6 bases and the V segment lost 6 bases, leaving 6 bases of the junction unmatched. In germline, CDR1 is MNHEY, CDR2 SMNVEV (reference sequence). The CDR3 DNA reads TGTGCCAGCAGCCGACAGGGGGTCGGCGAGCAGTACTTC. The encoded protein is CASSRQGVGEQYF.

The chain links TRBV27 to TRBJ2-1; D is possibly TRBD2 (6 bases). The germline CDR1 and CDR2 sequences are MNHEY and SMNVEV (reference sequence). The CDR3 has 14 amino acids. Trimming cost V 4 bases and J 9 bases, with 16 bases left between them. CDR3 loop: CASSYLWGGGEQFF. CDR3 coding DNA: TGTGCCAGCAGTTATCTATGGGGAGGTGGTGAGCAGTTCTTC.

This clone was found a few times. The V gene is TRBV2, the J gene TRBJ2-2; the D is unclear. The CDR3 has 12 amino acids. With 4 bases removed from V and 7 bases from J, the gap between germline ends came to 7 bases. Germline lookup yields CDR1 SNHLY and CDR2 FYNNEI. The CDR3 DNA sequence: TGTGCCAGCAGTGCGGACGACGGGGAGCTGTTTTTT. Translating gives CASSADDGELFF.

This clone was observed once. This CDR3 is CASSPGQGYNSPLHF. CDR3 DNA: TGTGCCAGCAGCCCTGGACAGGGGTATAATTCACCCCTCCACTTT. The rearrangement links TRBV7-9 to TRBJ1-6, with 9 bases aligning to TRBD1. This CDR3 region has 15 residues. V lost 5 bases to trimming and J lost 4 bases; unmatched junction nucleotides: 3. CDR1 is SEHNR and CDR2 is FQNEAQ in the germline V gene (reference sequence).

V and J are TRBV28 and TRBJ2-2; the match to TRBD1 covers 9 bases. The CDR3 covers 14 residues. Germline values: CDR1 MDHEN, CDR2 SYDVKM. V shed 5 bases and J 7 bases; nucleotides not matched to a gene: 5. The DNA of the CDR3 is TGTGCCAGCAGTACAACAGGGGGCTTCGGGGAGCTGTTTTTT. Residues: CASSTTGGFGELFF.

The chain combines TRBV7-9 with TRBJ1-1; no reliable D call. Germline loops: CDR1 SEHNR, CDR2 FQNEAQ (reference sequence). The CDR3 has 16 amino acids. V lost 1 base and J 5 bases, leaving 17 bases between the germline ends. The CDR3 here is CASSLGVVVRQTEAFF. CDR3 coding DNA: TGTGCCAGCAGCTTAGGGGTGGTTGTCCGTCAAACTGAAGCTTTCTTT. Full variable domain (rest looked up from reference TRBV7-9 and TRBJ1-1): DTGVSQNPRHKITKRGQNVTFRCDPISEHNRLYWYRQTLGQGPEFLTYFQNEAQLEKSRLLSDRFSAERPKGSFSTLEIQRTEQGDSAMYLCASSLGVVVRQTEAFFGQGTRLTVV.

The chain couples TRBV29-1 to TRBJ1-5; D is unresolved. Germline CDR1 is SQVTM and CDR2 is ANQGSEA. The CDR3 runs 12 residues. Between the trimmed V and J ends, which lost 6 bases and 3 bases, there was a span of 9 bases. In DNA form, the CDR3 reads TGCAGCGTGTGGAGTTACAATCAGCCCCAGCATTTT. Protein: CSVWSYNQPQHF.

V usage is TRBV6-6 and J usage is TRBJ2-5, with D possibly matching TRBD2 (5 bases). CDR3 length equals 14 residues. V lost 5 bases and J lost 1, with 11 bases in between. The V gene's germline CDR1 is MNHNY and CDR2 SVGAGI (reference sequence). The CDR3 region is CASSMASSQETQYF. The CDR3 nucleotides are TGTGCCAGCAGTATGGCTAGCAGCCAAGAGACCCAGTACTTC.

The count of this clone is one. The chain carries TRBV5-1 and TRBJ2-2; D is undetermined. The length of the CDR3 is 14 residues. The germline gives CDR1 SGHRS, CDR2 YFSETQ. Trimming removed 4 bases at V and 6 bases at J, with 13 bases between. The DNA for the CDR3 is TGCGCCAGCAGCCCCGAATTTCTTTCCGGGGAGCTGTTTTTT. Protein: CASSPEFLSGELFF.

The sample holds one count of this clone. For the CDR3, the DNA is TGTGCCAGCAGTTACTACAGGGATCGAAACTATGGCTACACCTTC. Translation: CASSYYRDRNYGYTF. The chain has TRBV6-5 and TRBJ1-2; tentatively, D is TRBD1 (6 bases). CDR1 and CDR2 from the germline V gene are MNHEY and SVGAGI. Trimming took off 1 base at V and 2 bases at J, with 11 bases between the two ends. The CDR3 totals 15 residues.

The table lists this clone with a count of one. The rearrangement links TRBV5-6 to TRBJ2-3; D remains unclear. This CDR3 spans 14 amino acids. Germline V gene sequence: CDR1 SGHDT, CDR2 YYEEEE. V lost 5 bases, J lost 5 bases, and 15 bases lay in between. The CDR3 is CASRKWAGVDTQYF. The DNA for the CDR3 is TGTGCCAGCAGAAAGTGGGCCGGTGTAGATACGCAGTATTTT.

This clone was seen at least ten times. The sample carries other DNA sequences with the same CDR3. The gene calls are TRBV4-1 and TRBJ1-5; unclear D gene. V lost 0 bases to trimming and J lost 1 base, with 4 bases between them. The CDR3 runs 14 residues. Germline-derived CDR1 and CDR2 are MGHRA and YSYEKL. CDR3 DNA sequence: TGCGCCAGCAGCCAAGACGAAAGCAATCAGCCCCAGCATTTT. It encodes CASSQDESNQPQHF.

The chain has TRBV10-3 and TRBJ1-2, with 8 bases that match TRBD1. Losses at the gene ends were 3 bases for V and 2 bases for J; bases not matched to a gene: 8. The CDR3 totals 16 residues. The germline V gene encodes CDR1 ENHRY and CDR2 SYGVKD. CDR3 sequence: CAISEGTGGANYGYTF. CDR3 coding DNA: TGTGCCATCAGTGAAGGTACAGGGGGAGCAAACTATGGCTACACCTTC.

CDR3 residues: CSARDRGRQYF. For the CDR3, the DNA is TGCAGTGCTAGAGATAGGGGACGGCAGTACTTC. The chain recombines TRBV20-1 with TRBJ2-7; D may be TRBD1 or TRBD2 (5 bases each). The CDR3 runs 11 residues. Per the germline V gene, CDR1 is DFQATT and CDR2 is SNEGSKA (reference sequence). V shed 0 bases and J shed 9 bases, with 9 bases lying between them.

The CDR3 reads CASSGRPTGLNYGYTF. The CDR3, as DNA: TGTGCCAGCAGCGGAAGGCCGACAGGTCTTAACTATGGCTACACCTTC. The chain uses TRBV5-6 and TRBJ1-2, with a tentative D call TRBD1 (6 bases). This CDR3 contains 16 residues. With 4 bases removed from V and 1 base from J, the gap between germline ends came to 17 bases. The germline V gene has CDR1 SGHDT and CDR2 YYEEEE.

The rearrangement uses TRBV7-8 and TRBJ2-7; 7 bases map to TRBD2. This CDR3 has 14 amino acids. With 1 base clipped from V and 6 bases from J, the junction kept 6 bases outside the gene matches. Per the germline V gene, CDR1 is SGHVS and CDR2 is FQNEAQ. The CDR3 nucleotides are TGTGCCAGCAGCTTAGAACGGGAGGATTCCGAGCAGTACTTC. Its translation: CASSLEREDSEQYF.